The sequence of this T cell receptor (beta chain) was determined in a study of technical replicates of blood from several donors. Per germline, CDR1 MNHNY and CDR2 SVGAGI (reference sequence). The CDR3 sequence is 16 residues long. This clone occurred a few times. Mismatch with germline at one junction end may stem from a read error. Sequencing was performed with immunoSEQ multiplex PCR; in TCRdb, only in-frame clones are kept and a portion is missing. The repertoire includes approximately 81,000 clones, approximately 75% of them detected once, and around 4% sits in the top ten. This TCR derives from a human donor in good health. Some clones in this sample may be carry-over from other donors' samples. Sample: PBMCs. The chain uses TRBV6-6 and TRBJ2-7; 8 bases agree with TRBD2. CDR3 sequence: CASSYLAGPSSYEQYF. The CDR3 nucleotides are TGTGCCAGCAGCTACTTAGCGGGACCGAGCTCCTACGAGCAGTACTTC.